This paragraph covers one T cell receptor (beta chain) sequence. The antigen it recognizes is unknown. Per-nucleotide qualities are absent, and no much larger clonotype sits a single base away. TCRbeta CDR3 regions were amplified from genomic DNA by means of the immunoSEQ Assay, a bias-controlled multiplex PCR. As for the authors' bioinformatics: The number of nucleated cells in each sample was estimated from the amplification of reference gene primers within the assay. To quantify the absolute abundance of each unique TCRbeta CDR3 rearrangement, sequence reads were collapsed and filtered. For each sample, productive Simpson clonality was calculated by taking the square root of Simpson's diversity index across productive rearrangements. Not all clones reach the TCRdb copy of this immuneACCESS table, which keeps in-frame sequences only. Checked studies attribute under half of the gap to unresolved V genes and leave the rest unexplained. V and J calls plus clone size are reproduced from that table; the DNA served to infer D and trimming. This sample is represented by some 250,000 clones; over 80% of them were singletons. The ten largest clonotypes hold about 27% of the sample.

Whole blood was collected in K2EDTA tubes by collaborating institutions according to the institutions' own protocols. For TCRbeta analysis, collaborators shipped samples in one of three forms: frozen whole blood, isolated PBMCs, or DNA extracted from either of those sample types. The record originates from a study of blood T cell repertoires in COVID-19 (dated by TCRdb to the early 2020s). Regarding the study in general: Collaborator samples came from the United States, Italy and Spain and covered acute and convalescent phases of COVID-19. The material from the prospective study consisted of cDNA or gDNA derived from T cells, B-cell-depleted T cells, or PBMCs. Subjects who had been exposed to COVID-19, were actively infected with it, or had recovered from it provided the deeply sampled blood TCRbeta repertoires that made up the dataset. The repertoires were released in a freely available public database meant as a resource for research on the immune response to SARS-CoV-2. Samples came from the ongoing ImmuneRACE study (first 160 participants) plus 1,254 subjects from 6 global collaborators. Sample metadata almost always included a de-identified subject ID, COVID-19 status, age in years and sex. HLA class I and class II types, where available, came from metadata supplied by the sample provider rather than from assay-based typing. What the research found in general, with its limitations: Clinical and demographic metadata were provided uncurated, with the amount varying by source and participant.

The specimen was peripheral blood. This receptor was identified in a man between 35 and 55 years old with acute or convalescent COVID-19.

The CDR3 protein is CASSYTGATEAFF. The DNA sequence reads TGTGCCAGCAGCTATACAGGGGCCACTGAAGCTTTCTTT. The V gene is TRBV5-5 and the J gene is TRBJ1-1; 7 central nucleotides agree with TRBD1. The germline V gene (reference sequence) provides CDR1 SGHKS and CDR2 YYEKEE. V is pruned by 3 bases and J by 4 bases, leaving 3 bases of the junction without a gene match. Spanning cysteine to phenylalanine, the CDR3 consists of 13 amino acids. Only the CDR3 part of the read is kept: 39 bases, read in frame from the first base.